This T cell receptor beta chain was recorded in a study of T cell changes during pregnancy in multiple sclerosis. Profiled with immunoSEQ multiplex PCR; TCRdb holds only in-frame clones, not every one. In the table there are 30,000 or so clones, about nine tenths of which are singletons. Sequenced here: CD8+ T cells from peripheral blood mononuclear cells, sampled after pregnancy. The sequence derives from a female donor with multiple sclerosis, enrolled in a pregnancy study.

The CDR3 loop reads CASRQDGANNQPQHF. For the CDR3, the DNA is TGTGCCAGCAGACAGGACGGAGCAAACAATCAGCCCCAGCATTTT. The rearrangement uses TRBV27 and TRBJ1-5, with TRBD1 as a possible D gene (5 bases). V was pared by 6 bases and J by 3 bases, with 15 bases between. In germline, CDR1 is MNHEY, CDR2 SMNVEV (reference sequence). The CDR3 runs to 15 residues.